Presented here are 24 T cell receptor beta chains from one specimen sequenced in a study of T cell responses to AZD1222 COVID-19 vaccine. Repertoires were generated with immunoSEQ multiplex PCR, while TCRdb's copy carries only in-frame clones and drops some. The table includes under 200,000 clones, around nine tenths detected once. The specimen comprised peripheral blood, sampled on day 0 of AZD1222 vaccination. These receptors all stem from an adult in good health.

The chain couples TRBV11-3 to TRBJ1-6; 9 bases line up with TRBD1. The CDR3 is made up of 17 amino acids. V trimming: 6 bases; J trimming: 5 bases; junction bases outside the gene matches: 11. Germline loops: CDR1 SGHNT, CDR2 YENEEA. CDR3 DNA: TGTGCCAGCAGATCCTCCACCGGGACAGGGAATAATTCACCCCTCCACTTT. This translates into CASRSSTGTGNNSPLHF.

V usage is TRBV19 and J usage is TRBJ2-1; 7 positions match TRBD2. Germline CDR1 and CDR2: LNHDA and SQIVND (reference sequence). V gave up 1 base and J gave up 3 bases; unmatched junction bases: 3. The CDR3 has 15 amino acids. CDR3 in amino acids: CASSIGGGNYNEQFF. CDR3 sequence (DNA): TGTGCCAGTAGTATAGGGGGGGGAAACTACAATGAGCAGTTCTTC.

The CDR3 sequence: CASSQDLGGRPQHF. The CDR3 nucleotides are TGTGCCAGCAGCCAAGATCTTGGGGGGCGGCCCCAGCATTTT. The chain uses TRBV3-1 (or the pseudogene TRBV3-2) and TRBJ1-5, with D maybe TRBD1 (6 bases). This CDR3 has 14 residues. Deletions cut 0 bases from V and 9 bases from J, with 12 bases between. The germline V gene encodes CDR1 LGHDT and CDR2 YNNKEL (reference sequence).

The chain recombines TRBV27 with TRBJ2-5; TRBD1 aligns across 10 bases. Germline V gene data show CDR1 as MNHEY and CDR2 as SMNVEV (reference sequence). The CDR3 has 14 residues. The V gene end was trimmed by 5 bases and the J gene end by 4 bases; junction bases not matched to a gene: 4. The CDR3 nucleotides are TGTGCCAGCAGTCCGACAGGGGGCATAGAGACCCAGTACTTC. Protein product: CASSPTGGIETQYF.

CDR3 nucleotide sequence: TGTGCCATCAGTGAGTCGAATTCCGGGATTCCTGGAAACACCATATATTTT. This sequence encodes CAISESNSGIPGNTIYF. This chain joins TRBV10-3 and TRBJ1-3; no reliable D call. Germline CDR1 and CDR2: ENHRY and SYGVKD. The CDR3 is 17 residues long. V lost 0 bases and J 2 bases, leaving 14 bases between the germline ends.

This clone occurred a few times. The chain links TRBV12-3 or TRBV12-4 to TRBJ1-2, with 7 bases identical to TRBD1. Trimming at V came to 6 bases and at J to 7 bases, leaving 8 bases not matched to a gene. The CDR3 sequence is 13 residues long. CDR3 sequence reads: CASRGTVGSGYTF. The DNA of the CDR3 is TGTGCCAGCAGGGGGACAGTGGGTTCTGGCTACACCTTC.

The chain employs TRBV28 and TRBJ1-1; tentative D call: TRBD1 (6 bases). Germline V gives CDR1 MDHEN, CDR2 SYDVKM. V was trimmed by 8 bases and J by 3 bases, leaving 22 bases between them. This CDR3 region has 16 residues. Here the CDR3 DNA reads TGTGCCAGCGACTCAGGGGCAAGGGTTCTCTACACTGAAGCTTTCTTT. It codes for CASDSGARVLYTEAFF.

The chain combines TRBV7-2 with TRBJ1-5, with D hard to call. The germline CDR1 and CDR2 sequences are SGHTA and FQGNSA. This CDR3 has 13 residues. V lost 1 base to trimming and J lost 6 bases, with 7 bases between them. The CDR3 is CASSLGAPQPQHF. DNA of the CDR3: TGTGCCAGCAGCTTAGGGGCACCTCAGCCCCAGCATTTT.

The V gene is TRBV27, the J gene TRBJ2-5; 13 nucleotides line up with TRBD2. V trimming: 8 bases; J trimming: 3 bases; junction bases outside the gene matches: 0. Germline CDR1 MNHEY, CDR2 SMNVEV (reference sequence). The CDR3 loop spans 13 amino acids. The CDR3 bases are TGTGCCAGCGGGACTAGCGGGGAAGAGACCCAGTACTTC. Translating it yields CASGTSGEETQYF.

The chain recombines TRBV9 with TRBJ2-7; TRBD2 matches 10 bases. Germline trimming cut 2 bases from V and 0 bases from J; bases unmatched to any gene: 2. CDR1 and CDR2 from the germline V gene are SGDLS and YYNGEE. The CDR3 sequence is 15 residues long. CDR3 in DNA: TGTGCCAGCAGCGTTAGCGGGGGGTTCTCCTACGAGCAGTACTTC. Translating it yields CASSVSGGFSYEQYF.

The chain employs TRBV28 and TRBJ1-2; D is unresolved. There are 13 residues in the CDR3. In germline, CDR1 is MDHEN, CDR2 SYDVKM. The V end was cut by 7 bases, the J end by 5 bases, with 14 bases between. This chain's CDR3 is CASTASGIYGYTF. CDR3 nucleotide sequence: TGTGCCAGCACCGCTTCGGGCATATATGGCTACACCTTC.

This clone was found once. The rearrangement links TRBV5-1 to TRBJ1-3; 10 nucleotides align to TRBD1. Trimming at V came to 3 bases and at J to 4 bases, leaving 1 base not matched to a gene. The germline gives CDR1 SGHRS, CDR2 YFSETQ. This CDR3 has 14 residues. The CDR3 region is CASSWDRGGNTIYF. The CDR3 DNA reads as TGCGCCAGCAGCTGGGACAGGGGCGGAAACACCATATATTTT.

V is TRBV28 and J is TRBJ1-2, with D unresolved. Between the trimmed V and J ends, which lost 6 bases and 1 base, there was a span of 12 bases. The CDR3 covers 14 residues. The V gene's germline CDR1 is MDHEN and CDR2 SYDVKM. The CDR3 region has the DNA TGTGCCAGCAGACTTTTCCAAGATAACTATGGCTACACCTTC. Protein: CASRLFQDNYGYTF.

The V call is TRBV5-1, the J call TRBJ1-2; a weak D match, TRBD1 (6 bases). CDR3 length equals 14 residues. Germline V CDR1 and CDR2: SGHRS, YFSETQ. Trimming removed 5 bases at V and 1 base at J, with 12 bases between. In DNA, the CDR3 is TGCGCCAGCAGTCGACAGGAACATAACTATGGCTACACCTTC. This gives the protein CASSRQEHNYGYTF.

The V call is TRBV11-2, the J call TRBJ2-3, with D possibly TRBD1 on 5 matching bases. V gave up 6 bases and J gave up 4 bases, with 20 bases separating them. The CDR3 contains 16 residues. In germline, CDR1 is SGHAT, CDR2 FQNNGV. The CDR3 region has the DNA TGTGCCAGCAGTCCTATCCTTCAGGGCCACGCAGATACGCAGTATTTT. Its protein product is CASSPILQGHADTQYF.

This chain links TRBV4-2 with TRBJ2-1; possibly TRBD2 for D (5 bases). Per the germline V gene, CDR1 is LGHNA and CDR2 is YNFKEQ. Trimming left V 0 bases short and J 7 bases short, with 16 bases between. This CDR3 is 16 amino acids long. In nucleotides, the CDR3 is TGTGCCAGCAGCCAAGAGAGTAGTGGGTGGAGGAATGAGCAGTTCTTC. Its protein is CASSQESSGWRNEQFF.

The CDR3 here is CASSIGRGTEAFF. For the CDR3, the DNA is TGTGCCAGTTCTATAGGGAGGGGCACTGAAGCTTTCTTT. This chain connects TRBV19 to TRBJ1-1, with D tentatively TRBD1 (5 bases). This CDR3 is built from 13 residues. With 8 bases removed from V and 4 bases from J, the gap between germline ends came to 14 bases. The V gene's germline CDR1 is LNHDA and CDR2 SQIVND (reference sequence). The full variable domain, with the rest looked up from reference TRBV19 and TRBJ1-1, is DGGITQSPKYLFRKEGQNVTLSCEQNLNHDAMYWYRQDPGQGLRLIYYSQIVNDFQKGDIAEGYSVSREKKESFPLTVTSAQKNPTAFYLCASSIGRGTEAFFGQGTRLTVV.

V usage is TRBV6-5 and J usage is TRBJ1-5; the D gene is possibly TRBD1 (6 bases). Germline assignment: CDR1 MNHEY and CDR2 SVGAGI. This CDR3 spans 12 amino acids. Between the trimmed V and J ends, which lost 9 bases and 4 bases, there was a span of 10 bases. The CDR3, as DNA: TGTGCCAGGGGGGCGAGAAATCAGCCCCAGCATTTT. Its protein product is CARGARNQPQHF.

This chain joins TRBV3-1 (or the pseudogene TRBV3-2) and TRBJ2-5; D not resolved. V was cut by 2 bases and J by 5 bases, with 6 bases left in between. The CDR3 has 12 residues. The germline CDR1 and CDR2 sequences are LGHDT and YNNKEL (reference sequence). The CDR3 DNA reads TGTGCCAGCAGCCAAATAGGGGAGACCCAGTACTTC. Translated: CASSQIGETQYF.

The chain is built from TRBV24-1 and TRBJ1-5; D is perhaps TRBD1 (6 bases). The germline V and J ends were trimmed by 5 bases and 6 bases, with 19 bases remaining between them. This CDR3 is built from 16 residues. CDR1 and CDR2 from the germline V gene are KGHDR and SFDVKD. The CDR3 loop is CATSGRDNGPAQPQHF. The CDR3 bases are TGTGCCACCAGTGGTAGGGACAATGGCCCGGCTCAGCCCCAGCATTTT.

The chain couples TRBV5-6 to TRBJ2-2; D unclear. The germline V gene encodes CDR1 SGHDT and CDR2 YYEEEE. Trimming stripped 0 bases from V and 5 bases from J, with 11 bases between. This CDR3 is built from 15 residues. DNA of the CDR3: TGTGCCAGCAGCTTGGGGCTCAGTTTGACCGGGGAGCTGTTTTTT. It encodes CASSLGLSLTGELFF.

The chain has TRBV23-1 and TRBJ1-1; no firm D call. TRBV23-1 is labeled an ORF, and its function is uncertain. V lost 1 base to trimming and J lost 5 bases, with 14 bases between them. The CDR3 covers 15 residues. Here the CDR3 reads CASSQLIRAGTEAFF. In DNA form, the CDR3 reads TGCGCCAGCAGTCAATTGATAAGGGCGGGTACTGAAGCTTTCTTT.

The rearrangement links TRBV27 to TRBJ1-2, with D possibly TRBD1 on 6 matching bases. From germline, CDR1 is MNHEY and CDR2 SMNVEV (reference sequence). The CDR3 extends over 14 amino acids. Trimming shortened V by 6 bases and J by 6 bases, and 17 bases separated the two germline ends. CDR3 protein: CASSEWGAGHGYTF. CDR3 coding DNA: TGTGCCAGCAGCGAGTGGGGGGCCGGCCATGGCTACACCTTC.

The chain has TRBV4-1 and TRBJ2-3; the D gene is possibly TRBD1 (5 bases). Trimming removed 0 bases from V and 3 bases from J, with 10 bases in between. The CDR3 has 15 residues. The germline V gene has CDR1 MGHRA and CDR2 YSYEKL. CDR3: CASSQDRVATDTQYF. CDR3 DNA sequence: TGCGCCAGCAGCCAAGACAGGGTAGCAACAGATACGCAGTATTTT.